One and the same sample provided the 7 T cell receptor beta chains below, sequenced in a study of shared clonotypes between healthy human individuals. TCRdb keeps only in-frame clones here, not all; method: immunoSEQ multiplex PCR. The sample lists 2 million to 2.5 million clones, 93% seen once, with about 0.41% in the top ten. Specimen: naive CD4+ T cells from PBMCs. Subset noted: CD45RA+ positively selected. The source of these receptors is a man in his late teens or twenties in good health. Some clones in this sample may be carry-over from other donors' samples.

This rearrangement joins TRBV5-6 to TRBJ2-7; TRBD1 might be the D (5 bases). The CDR3 is 14 amino acids. Between the trimmed V and J ends, which lost 3 bases and 1 base, there was a span of 11 bases. Germline CDR1 and CDR2: SGHDT and YYEEEE. CDR3 nucleotides: TGTGCCAGCAGCTCGAGGACAAGATCCTACGAGCAGTACTTC. Protein: CASSSRTRSYEQYF.

V is TRBV7-9 and J is TRBJ2-7; possibly TRBD1 for D (5 bases). The CDR3 loop spans 16 amino acids. CDR1 and CDR2 from the germline V gene are SEHNR and FQNEAQ (reference sequence). Trimming took off 0 bases at V and 4 bases at J, with 16 bases between the two ends. The CDR3 DNA is TGTGCCAGCAGCTTAGCGCTGTCAGGGTCAGGTTACGAGCAGTACTTC. Its protein is CASSLALSGSGYEQYF.

The rearrangement uses TRBV6-1 and TRBJ1-3; tentative D call: TRBD1 (5 bases). V was clipped by 6 bases and J by 1 base, with 13 bases between them. The germline V gene encodes CDR1 MNHNS and CDR2 SASEGT. The CDR3 runs 15 residues. CDR3 sequence (DNA): TGTGCCAGCAGGTGGGGAGGGGAGTCTGGAAACACCATATATTTT. Translating it yields CASRWGGESGNTIYF.

V is TRBV19 and J is TRBJ2-7; D might be TRBD1 (5 bases). This CDR3 is built from 14 residues. Trimming shortened V by 7 bases and J by 3 bases, and 16 bases separated the two germline ends. Per the germline V gene, CDR1 is LNHDA and CDR2 is SQIVND (reference sequence). The CDR3: CASTPGNPSYEQYF. The CDR3 bases are TGTGCCAGTACCCCAGGGAATCCCAGCTACGAGCAGTACTTC.

The V gene is TRBV28, the J gene TRBJ1-2, with 8 bases lining up with TRBD1. This CDR3 region has 14 residues. Germline CDR1 reads MDHEN; CDR2 reads SYDVKM. V lost 4 bases, J lost 7 bases, and 8 bases stayed unmatched. The CDR3 coding sequence is TGTGCCAGCAGTTCTCCGGGACAGGAGTTTGGCTACACCTTC. It yields the protein CASSSPGQEFGYTF.

The chain uses TRBV5-1 and TRBJ1-1; 7 bases fit TRBD1. The germline V gene has CDR1 SGHRS and CDR2 YFSETQ. J lost 2 bases, V lost 2 bases, and 9 bases had no gene match. CDR3 size: 16 residues. Here the CDR3 reads CASSLHVGQSNTEAFF. The CDR3 DNA reads TGCGCCAGCAGCTTACACGTGGGACAGTCCAACACTGAAGCTTTCTTT.

This chain joins TRBV7-3 and TRBJ2-7, with TRBD1 matching over 7 bases. Germline assignment: CDR1 SGHTA and CDR2 FQGTGA. V lost 5 bases and J lost 6; bases outside the gene matches: 16. The CDR3 has 16 residues. The CDR3 region is CASSETRDRDPSEQYF. CDR3 DNA: TGTGCCAGCAGCGAGACCCGCGACAGGGATCCTAGCGAGCAGTACTTC.